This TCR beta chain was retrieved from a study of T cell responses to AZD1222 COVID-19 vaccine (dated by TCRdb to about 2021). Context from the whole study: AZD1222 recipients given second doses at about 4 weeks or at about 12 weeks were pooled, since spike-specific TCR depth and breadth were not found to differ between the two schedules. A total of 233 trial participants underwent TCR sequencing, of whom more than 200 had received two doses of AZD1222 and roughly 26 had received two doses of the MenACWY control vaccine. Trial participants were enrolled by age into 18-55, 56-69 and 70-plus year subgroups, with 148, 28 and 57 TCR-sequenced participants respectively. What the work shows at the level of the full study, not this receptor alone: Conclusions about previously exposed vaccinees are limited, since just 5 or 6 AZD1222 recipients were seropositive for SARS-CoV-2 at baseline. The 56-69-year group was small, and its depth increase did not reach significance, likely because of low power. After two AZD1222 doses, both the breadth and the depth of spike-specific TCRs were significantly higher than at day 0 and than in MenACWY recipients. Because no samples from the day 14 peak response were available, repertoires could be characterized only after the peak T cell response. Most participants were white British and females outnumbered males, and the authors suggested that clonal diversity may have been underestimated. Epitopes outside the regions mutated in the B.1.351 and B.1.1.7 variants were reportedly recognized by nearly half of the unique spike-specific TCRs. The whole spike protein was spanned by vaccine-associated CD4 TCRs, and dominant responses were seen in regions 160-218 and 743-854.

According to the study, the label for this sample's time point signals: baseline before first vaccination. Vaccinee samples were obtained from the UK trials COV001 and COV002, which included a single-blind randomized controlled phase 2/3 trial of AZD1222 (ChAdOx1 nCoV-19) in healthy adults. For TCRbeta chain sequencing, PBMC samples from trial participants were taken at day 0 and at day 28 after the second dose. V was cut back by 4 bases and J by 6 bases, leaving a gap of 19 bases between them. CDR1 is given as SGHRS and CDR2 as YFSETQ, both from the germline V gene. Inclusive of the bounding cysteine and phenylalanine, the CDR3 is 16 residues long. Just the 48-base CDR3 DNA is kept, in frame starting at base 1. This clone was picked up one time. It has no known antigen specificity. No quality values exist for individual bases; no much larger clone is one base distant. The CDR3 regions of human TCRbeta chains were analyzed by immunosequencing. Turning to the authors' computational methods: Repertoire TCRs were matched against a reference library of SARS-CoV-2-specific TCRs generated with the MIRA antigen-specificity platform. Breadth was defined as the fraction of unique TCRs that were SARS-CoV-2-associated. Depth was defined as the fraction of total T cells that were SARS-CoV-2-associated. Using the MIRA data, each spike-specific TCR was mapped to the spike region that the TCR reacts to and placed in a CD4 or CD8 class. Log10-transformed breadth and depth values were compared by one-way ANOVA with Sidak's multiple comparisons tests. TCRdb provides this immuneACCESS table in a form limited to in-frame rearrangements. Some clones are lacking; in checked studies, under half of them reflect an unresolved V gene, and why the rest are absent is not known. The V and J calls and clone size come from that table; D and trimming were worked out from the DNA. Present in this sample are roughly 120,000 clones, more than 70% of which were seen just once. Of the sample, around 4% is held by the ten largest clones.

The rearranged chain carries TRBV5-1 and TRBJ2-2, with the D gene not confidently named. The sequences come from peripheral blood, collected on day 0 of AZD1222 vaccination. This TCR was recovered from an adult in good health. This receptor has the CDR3 CASSLINGLKPGELFF. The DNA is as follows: TGCGCCAGCAGCCTAATCAACGGGTTAAAACCCGGGGAGCTGTTTTTT.